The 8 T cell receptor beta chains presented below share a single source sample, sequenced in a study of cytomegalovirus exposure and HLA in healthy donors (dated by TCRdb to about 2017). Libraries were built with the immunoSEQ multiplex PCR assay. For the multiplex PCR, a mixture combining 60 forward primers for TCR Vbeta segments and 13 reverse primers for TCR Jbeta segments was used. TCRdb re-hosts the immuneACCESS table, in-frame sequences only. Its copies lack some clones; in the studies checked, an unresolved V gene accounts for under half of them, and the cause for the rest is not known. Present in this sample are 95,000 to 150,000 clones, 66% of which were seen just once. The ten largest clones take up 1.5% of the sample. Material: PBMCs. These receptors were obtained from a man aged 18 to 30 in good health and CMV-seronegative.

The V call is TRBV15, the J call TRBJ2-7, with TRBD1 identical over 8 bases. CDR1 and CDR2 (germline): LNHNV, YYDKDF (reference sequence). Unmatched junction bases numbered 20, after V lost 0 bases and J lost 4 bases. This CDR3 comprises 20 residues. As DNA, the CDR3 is TGTGCCACCAGCAGAGATCGACCTCCCAGGGGGCGCCCCACCGAATACGAGCAGTACTTC. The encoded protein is CATSRDRPPRGRPTEYEQYF.

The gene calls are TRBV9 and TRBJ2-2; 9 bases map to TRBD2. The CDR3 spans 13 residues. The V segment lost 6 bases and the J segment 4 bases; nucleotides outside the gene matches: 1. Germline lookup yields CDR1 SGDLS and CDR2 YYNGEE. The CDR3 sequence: CASKTSGTGELFF. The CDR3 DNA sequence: TGTGCCAGCAAGACTAGCGGCACCGGGGAGCTGTTTTTT. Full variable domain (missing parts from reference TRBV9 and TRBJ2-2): DSGVTQTPKHLITATGQRVTLRCSPRSGDLSVYWYQQSLDQGLQFLIQYYNGEERAKGNILERFSAQQFPDLHSELNLSSLELGDSALYFCASKTSGTGELFFGEGSRLTVL.

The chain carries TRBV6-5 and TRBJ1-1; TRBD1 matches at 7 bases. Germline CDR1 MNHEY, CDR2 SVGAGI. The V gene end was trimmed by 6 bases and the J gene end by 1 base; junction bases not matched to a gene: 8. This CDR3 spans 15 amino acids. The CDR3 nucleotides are TGTGCCAGCAGCCCGACAGGGAAGGGGAACACTGAAGCTTTCTTT. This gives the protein CASSPTGKGNTEAFF.

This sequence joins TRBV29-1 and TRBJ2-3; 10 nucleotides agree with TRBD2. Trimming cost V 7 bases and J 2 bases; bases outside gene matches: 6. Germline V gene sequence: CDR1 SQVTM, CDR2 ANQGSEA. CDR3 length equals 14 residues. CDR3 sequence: CSAWGLATTDTQYF. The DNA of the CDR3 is TGCAGCGCCTGGGGACTAGCGACCACAGATACGCAGTATTTT.

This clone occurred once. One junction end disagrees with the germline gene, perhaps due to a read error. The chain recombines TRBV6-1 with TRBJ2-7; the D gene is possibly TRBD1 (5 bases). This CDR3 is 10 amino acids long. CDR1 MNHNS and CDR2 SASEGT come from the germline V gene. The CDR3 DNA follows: TGTGCCAGCAGTGAAGGCCAGGGTTCCTTC. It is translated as CASSEGQGSF.

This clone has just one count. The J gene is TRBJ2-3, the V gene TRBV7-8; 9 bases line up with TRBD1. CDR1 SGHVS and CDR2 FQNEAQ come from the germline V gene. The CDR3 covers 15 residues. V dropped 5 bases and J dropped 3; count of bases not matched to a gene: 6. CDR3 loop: CASSKWDRATDTQYF. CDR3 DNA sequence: TGTGCCAGCAGCAAATGGGACAGGGCTACAGATACGCAGTATTTT.

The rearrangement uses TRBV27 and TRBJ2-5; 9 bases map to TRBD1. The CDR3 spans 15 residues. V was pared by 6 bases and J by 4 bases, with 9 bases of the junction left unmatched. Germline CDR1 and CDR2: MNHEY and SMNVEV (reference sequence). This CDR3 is CASRLDRGRGETQYF. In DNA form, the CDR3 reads TGTGCCAGCAGACTCGACAGGGGGAGAGGAGAGACCCAGTACTTC.

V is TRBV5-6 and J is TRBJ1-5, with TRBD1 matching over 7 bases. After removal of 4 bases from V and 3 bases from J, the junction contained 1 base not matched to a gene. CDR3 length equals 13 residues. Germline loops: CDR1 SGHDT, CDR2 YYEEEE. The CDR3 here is CASSRGPNQPQHF. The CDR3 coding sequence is TGTGCCAGCAGCAGGGGGCCCAATCAGCCCCAGCATTTT.